These 7 T cell receptor beta chains originate from one sample sequenced in a study of spatial heterogeneity in lung cancer. Described time point: blood at routine non-recurrence follow-up after resection. TCRdb analysed the 5' RACE reads with MiXCR anew, one entry per CDR3 protein. The repertoire consists of under 150,000 distinct CDR3 sequences, with less than 14% occurring once and the leading ten covering 20% to 30%. The sequencing here drew on PBMCs, taken at follow-up. The receptors were sampled from a female donor with early-stage non-small cell lung cancer.

The chain joins TRBV27 to TRBJ2-5; possibly TRBD1 or TRBD2 for D (6 bases each). Germline lookup yields CDR1 MNHEY and CDR2 SMNVEV (reference sequence). This CDR3 spans 18 amino acids. The ends were cut back, 0 bases at V and 8 bases at J, with 25 bases in the middle. In DNA form, the CDR3 reads TGTGCCAGCAGTTTATCGGGCGTAACGGGGGCCCGTTGGAAAACCCAGTACTTC. This codes for CASSLSGVTGARWKTQYF.

J is TRBJ2-1 and V is TRBV2; 12 bases fit TRBD2. In germline, CDR1 is SNHLY, CDR2 FYNNEI. This CDR3 has 15 residues. V trimming: 5 bases; J trimming: 5 bases; junction bases outside the gene matches: 4. This CDR3 reads CASSSTSGSNNEQFF. DNA for the CDR3: TGTGCCAGCAGTTCGACTAGCGGGAGCAACAATGAGCAGTTCTTC.

The chain is built from TRBV6-1 and TRBJ1-3, with a possible D match to TRBD1 (6 bases). V was shortened by 6 bases and J by 0 bases, with 12 bases between the two germline ends. The CDR3 loop spans 15 amino acids. Germline V gene lookup returns CDR1 MNHNS and CDR2 SASEGT. CDR3: CASRVDSYSGNTIYF. The CDR3 bases are TGTGCCAGCAGAGTGGACAGCTACTCTGGAAACACCATATATTTT.

This clonotype was seen a few times. The chain has TRBV7-9 and TRBJ1-5, with D tentatively TRBD1 (5 bases). Trimming removed 2 bases from V and 6 bases from J, with 8 bases in between. CDR3 length: 13 residues. The germline CDR1 and CDR2 sequences are SEHNR and FQNEAQ (reference sequence). In DNA, the CDR3 is TGTGCCAGCAGCTTACAGGGTACTCAGCCCCAGCATTTT. This encodes CASSLQGTQPQHF. The variable domain in full, completed from reference TRBV7-9 and TRBJ1-5, reads DTGVSQNPRHKITKRGQNVTFRCDPISEHNRLYWYRQTLGQGPEFLTYFQNEAQLEKSRLLSDRFSAERPKGSFSTLEIQRTEQGDSAMYLCASSLQGTQPQHFGDGTRLSIL.

This clonotype was seen more than once but under ten times. The V gene is TRBV4-2, the J gene TRBJ2-4, with D perhaps TRBD2 (6 bases). The CDR3 is 15 amino acids. V was trimmed by 5 bases and J by 3 bases, leaving 14 bases between them. Germline V CDR1 and CDR2: LGHNA, YNFKEQ. The CDR3 sequence: CASSSAGTGKNIQYF. The CDR3 coding sequence is TGTGCCAGCAGCTCTGCCGGGACTGGCAAAAACATTCAGTACTTC.

This clonotype came up many times. The chain links TRBV3-1 to TRBJ2-5, with 8 bases aligning to TRBD2. J lost 2 bases, V lost 0 bases, and 11 bases had no gene match. CDR1 and CDR2 from the germline V gene are LGHDT and YNNKEL (reference sequence). The CDR3 length is 18 residues. DNA for the CDR3: TGTGCCAGCAGCCAAGACAACGGACTAGCTCAGTTTCAAGAGACCCAGTACTTC. Encoded protein: CASSQDNGLAQFQETQYF.

This clonotype was seen only a few times. V gene TRBV6-5 combines with J gene TRBJ2-1; 11 nucleotides line up with TRBD2. Trimming removed 6 bases from V and 10 bases from J; junction bases left unmatched: 8. The CDR3 totals 14 residues. CDR1 MNHEY and CDR2 SVGAGI come from the germline V gene. CDR3 nucleotide sequence: TGTGCCAGCAGGATGACTAGCGGGATACGAGAGCAGTTCTTC. As protein: CASRMTSGIREQFF.